This entry lists 30 T cell receptor beta chains sequenced from one sample in a study of synovial regulatory T cells in juvenile arthritis. Some clones are missing from TCRdb's copy, which holds only in-frame ones; the method was immunoSEQ multiplex PCR. This sample contains 7,500 to 10,000 clones. Sequencing was done on a sample of Treg cells from blood. Documented subset: remaining (HLA-DR-negative) circulating blood Treg cells. The origin of the receptors is a donor between 2 and 35 years old with juvenile idiopathic arthritis.

The chain carries TRBV11-2 and TRBJ1-1. Germline loops: CDR1 SGHAT, CDR2 FQNNGV. This CDR3 has 12 residues. Only the protein sequence is given. CDR3 loop: CASSPVGFEAFF.

Judged by frequency, this clone is medium-sized. CDR3 amino acids: CASTTVAGGNQPQHF. J is TRBJ1-5 and V is TRBV19; the D call from TCRdb, TRBD1, cannot be confirmed without DNA. CDR1 LNHDA and CDR2 SQIVND come from the germline V gene (reference sequence). The CDR3 runs to 15 residues. The coding DNA is unavailable.

J is TRBJ1-1 and V is TRBV19; the TCRdb D gene call, TRBD1, has no DNA to confirm it. This CDR3 has 13 residues. No DNA is listed. CDR1 and CDR2 from the germline V gene are LNHDA and SQIVND (reference sequence). The CDR3 loop reads CASSSGWPAGAFF.

The V gene is TRBV7-7, the J gene TRBJ1-2; TCRdb selects TRBD1, and the lack of DNA leaves this call unchecked. The CDR3 consists of 14 residues. The coding DNA is unavailable. Germline values: CDR1 SSHAT, CDR2 FNYEAQ (reference sequence). CDR3 sequence reads: CASSLDLAGRGYTF.

By frequency, this clone registers medium-sized. The chain recombines TRBV10-3 with TRBJ1-1; absent DNA, TCRdb's TRBD1 call cannot be checked. This CDR3 is built from 16 residues. No DNA accompanies this entry. CDR1 is ENHRY and CDR2 is SYGVKD in the germline V gene. The CDR3 protein is CAIGRSGQGLNTEAFF.

The rearrangement links TRBV19 to TRBJ2-5; TCRdb reports TRBD1, a call that lacks DNA to check it against. The CDR3 spans 13 residues. The record lacks a DNA sequence. Germline CDR1 LNHDA, CDR2 SQIVND (reference sequence). The CDR3 loop reads CASKAGSSYEQYF.

The genes are TRBV6-5 and TRBJ1-6. Germline values: CDR1 MNHEY, CDR2 SVGAGI. This CDR3 region has 13 residues. The entry carries no DNA sequence. The CDR3 loop reads CAITGTRGSPLHF.

The chain links TRBV5-1 to TRBJ2-1; absent DNA, TCRdb's TRBD2 call cannot be checked. Germline loops: CDR1 SGHRS, CDR2 YFSETQ. The CDR3 runs to 17 residues. DNA is not recorded here. The CDR3 is CASSLVGLASTYNEQFF.

The V call is TRBV20-1, the J call TRBJ2-3; TCRdb's assignment of TRBD2 cannot be checked, as there is no DNA. The CDR3 sequence is 11 residues long. No DNA is recorded. CDR1 and CDR2 from the germline V gene are DFQATT and SNEGSKA (reference sequence). The CDR3 sequence: CSGPLADTQYF.

The V and J genes are TRBV5-1 and TRBJ2-1; the TCRdb call, TRBD1, lacks DNA for checking. The CDR3 spans 15 residues. No coding sequence is recorded. The germline V gene has CDR1 SGHRS and CDR2 YFSETQ. The CDR3 spells CASSLEPGQGGEQFF.

V usage is TRBV5-1 and J usage is TRBJ1-6; as DNA is missing, the TRBD1 call by TCRdb cannot be tested. Per germline, CDR1 SGHRS and CDR2 YFSETQ. CDR3 length equals 13 residues. The entry carries no DNA sequence. CDR3 region: CASKGQEDSPLHF.

CDR3 protein: CASSRTGYLSCNEQFF. The chain carries TRBV5-6 and TRBJ2-1; TCRdb outputs TRBD1, but without DNA this stays unchecked. The CDR3 length is 16 residues. No DNA accompanies this entry. Per the germline V gene, CDR1 is SGHDT and CDR2 is YYEEEE.

The rearrangement links TRBV5-1 to TRBJ2-3; TCRdb proposes TRBD2, but this gene call is untestable without DNA. The CDR3 spans 15 residues. Only the protein is available. From germline, CDR1 is SGHRS and CDR2 YFSETQ. CDR3 in amino acids: CASSLRTSGTDTQYF.

The rearrangement joins TRBV10-2 to TRBJ2-1; lacking DNA, the TRBD2 call made by TCRdb goes unchecked. CDR3 length equals 15 residues. Only the protein is on record. CDR1 and CDR2 from the germline V gene are WSHSY and SAAADI. CDR3 residues: CASSEVIAGYGEQFF.

The J gene is TRBJ1-6, the V gene TRBV5-1; TCRdb reports TRBD1, a call that lacks DNA to check it against. This CDR3 has 15 amino acids. The DNA is unrecorded. CDR1 and CDR2 from the germline V gene are SGHRS and YFSETQ. The CDR3 loop reads CASSASTGGGSPLHF.

The chain links TRBV7-2 to TRBJ2-1; the D call from TCRdb, TRBD2, cannot be confirmed without DNA. The germline CDR1 and CDR2 sequences are SGHTA and FQGNSA. The CDR3 has 12 residues. No nucleotide data were recorded. This CDR3 is CASSFLMGLQFF.

The chain uses TRBV5-1 and TRBJ2-5; checking the TCRdb D call of TRBD2 is not possible without DNA. The CDR3 covers 14 residues. No DNA is listed. Germline V gene data show CDR1 as SGHRS and CDR2 as YFSETQ. This CDR3 reads CASSLWGGSETQYF.

Its frequency marks this clone as medium-sized. V usage is TRBV19 and J usage is TRBJ1-1; TCRdb reports TRBD1, a call that lacks DNA to check it against. CDR1 and CDR2 from the germline V gene are LNHDA and SQIVND (reference sequence). The CDR3 length is 14 residues. There is no recorded DNA. CDR3 loop: CASRPGGQGVLAFF.

The chain joins TRBV5-8 to TRBJ1-2. CDR1 and CDR2 from the germline V gene are SGHTS and YDEGEE. The CDR3 is 12 amino acids. No DNA appears here. This CDR3 is CASSLVGFGYTF.

The CDR3 region is CASSLYRQGDTEAFF. The genes are TRBV7-9 and TRBJ1-1; the TCRdb call, TRBD1, lacks DNA for checking. The CDR3 spans 15 residues. The DNA sequence is not available. Germline V gene sequence: CDR1 SEHNR, CDR2 FQNEAQ (reference sequence).

The chain combines TRBV7-9 with TRBJ1-1; TCRdb's D call, TRBD1, is unchecked because there is no DNA. The CDR3 consists of 14 residues. No DNA accompanies this entry. Looked up from germline, CDR1 is SEHNR and CDR2 is FQNEAQ (reference sequence). This CDR3 is CASSLVGPSGEAFF.

The V gene is TRBV27, the J gene TRBJ1-1; with no DNA, the TCRdb D assignment of TRBD1 cannot be verified. Germline values: CDR1 MNHEY, CDR2 SMNVEV (reference sequence). CDR3 length: 15 amino acids. The DNA sequence is not available. CDR3 region: CASSLRTGPYTEAFF.

The rearrangement links TRBV11-2 to TRBJ1-2; the TCRdb call, TRBD1, lacks DNA for checking. Germline lookup yields CDR1 SGHAT and CDR2 FQNNGV. CDR3 length equals 15 residues. No DNA is listed. The chain's CDR3 is CASSLVGPRGDGYTF.

The chain employs TRBV5-4 and TRBJ1-4. CDR1 is SGHNT and CDR2 is YYREEE in the germline V gene (reference sequence). This CDR3 has 13 residues. No DNA is recorded. The CDR3 is CASSRGEEEKLFF.

V gene TRBV25-1 combines with J gene TRBJ2-2; TCRdb gives TRBD2 as the D gene, but with no DNA this cannot be confirmed. This CDR3 contains 14 residues. Nucleotide data are not available. Germline loops: CDR1 MGHDK, CDR2 SYGVNS. CDR3 region: CASSFAGDAGELFF.

The gene calls are TRBV19 and TRBJ2-5; the D gene TCRdb calls, TRBD2, cannot be checked with no DNA. CDR1 and CDR2 (germline): LNHDA, SQIVND (reference sequence). The CDR3 runs 13 residues. The entry carries no DNA sequence. The CDR3 sequence: CATSGNLVETQYF.

The chain couples TRBV15 to TRBJ1-1; the D call from TCRdb, TRBD1, cannot be confirmed without DNA. Germline CDR1 is LNHNV and CDR2 is YYDKDF (reference sequence). This CDR3 region has 13 residues. This entry has no DNA. The CDR3 is CATSSQGYTEAFF.

V usage is TRBV30 and J usage is TRBJ2-1; the TCRdb call, TRBD2, lacks DNA for checking. CDR3 length: 13 amino acids. No nucleotide data were recorded. Germline V gene lookup returns CDR1 GTSNPN and CDR2 SVGIG (reference sequence). This CDR3 reads CAWSATQYNEQFF.

This chain connects TRBV19 to TRBJ2-5; no DNA is available, so the TRBD1 call from TCRdb remains unchecked. The CDR3 consists of 14 residues. DNA for this receptor is not on file. Germline loops: CDR1 LNHDA, CDR2 SQIVND (reference sequence). The CDR3 protein is CASSRRGIQETQYF.

This chain connects TRBV6-5 to TRBJ2-7; TCRdb's D call, TRBD2, is unchecked because there is no DNA. Germline V gene data show CDR1 as MNHEY and CDR2 as SVGAGI. The CDR3 consists of 12 residues. This entry has no DNA. This CDR3 is CASEGLAGEQYF.